One sample yielded the 31 T cell receptor beta chains listed below, sequenced in a study of blood T cell repertoires in COVID-19. The protocol was immunoSEQ multiplex PCR, while the TCRdb copy is restricted to in-frame clones and leaves out a portion. The table records some 270,000 clones, roughly 88% of them present only once. The specimen was PBMCs or T cells enriched from blood (not recorded which). The receptors originated from a woman in her 30s who had recovered from COVID-19.

V usage is TRBV5-8 and J usage is TRBJ1-2, with 7 bases identical to TRBD1. Unmatched junction bases numbered 12, after V lost 0 bases and J lost 7 bases. The CDR3 covers 16 residues. From germline, CDR1 is SGHTS and CDR2 YDEGEE. The CDR3 loop reads CASSLAGTAPGSGYTF. The DNA for the CDR3 is TGTGCCAGCAGCTTGGCCGGGACAGCTCCAGGCTCTGGCTACACCTTC.

The chain carries TRBV19 and TRBJ1-1; D perhaps matches TRBD1 (6 bases). The germline V gene encodes CDR1 LNHDA and CDR2 SQIVND (reference sequence). CDR3 size: 13 residues. V gave up 6 bases and J gave up 1 base, with 9 bases separating them. In DNA form, the CDR3 reads TGTGCCAGTAGGAGGACAGAGAACACTGAAGCTTTCTTT. Encoded protein: CASRRTENTEAFF. Using reference TRBV19 and TRBJ1-1 for the parts outside the CDR3, the full variable domain is DGGITQSPKYLFRKEGQNVTLSCEQNLNHDAMYWYRQDPGQGLRLIYYSQIVNDFQKGDIAEGYSVSREKKESFPLTVTSAQKNPTAFYLCASRRTENTEAFFGQGTRLTVV.

This rearrangement joins TRBV19 to TRBJ1-6; possibly TRBD1 for D (6 bases). There are 17 residues in the CDR3. Per germline, CDR1 LNHDA and CDR2 SQIVND (reference sequence). V lost 1 base to trimming and J lost 3 bases, with 13 bases between them. As DNA, the CDR3 is TGTGCCAGTAGTATAGCCTCACGGGACAACTATAATTCACCCCTCCACTTT. It yields the protein CASSIASRDNYNSPLHF.

This chain uses TRBV5-4 with TRBJ1-2; the D gene is possibly TRBD1 (5 bases). Germline values: CDR1 SGHNT, CDR2 YYREEE (reference sequence). Trimming pared 5 bases from V and 1 base from J, leaving 18 bases between. CDR3 length equals 16 residues. The CDR3 sequence is CASRYYGRGGNYGYTF. The CDR3 region has the DNA TGTGCCAGCAGATATTACGGGAGGGGAGGTAACTATGGCTACACCTTC.

The chain carries TRBV28 and TRBJ2-5, with D possibly being TRBD1 (5 bases). Germline V lookup: CDR1 MDHEN, CDR2 SYDVKM. The CDR3 covers 15 residues. The V end was cut by 2 bases, the J end by 1 base, with 11 bases between. DNA of the CDR3: TGTGCCAGCAGTTTAGGGCAGGGTTTCCAAGAGACCCAGTACTTC. It specifies CASSLGQGFQETQYF.

The gene calls are TRBV19 and TRBJ1-1; TRBD1 agrees at 8 bases. CDR1 is LNHDA, CDR2 SQIVND, per germline (reference sequence). This CDR3 has 15 amino acids. After removal of 7 bases from V and 4 bases from J, the junction contained 11 bases not matched to a gene. The CDR3 region is CASTPDRVMGTEAFF. CDR3 nucleotide sequence: TGTGCCAGTACTCCGGACAGGGTTATGGGCACTGAAGCTTTCTTT. The whole variable domain, filled in from reference TRBV19 and TRBJ1-1, reads DGGITQSPKYLFRKEGQNVTLSCEQNLNHDAMYWYRQDPGQGLRLIYYSQIVNDFQKGDIAEGYSVSREKKESFPLTVTSAQKNPTAFYLCASTPDRVMGTEAFFGQGTRLTVV.

This clone was recorded once. The rearrangement links TRBV29-1 to TRBJ1-5; D not resolved. V gave up 4 bases and J gave up 2 bases, with 15 bases separating them. This CDR3 is built from 15 residues. Germline V gene data show CDR1 as SQVTM and CDR2 as ANQGSEA. The CDR3 loop is CSVAKDAGGNQPQHF. The CDR3 nucleotides read TGCAGCGTTGCAAAGGACGCCGGGGGCAATCAGCCCCAGCATTTT.

V is TRBV18 and J is TRBJ1-2; TRBD1 matches 10 bases. CDR1 and CDR2 (germline): KGHSH, LQKENI. The V segment lost 3 bases and the J segment 4 bases; nucleotides outside the gene matches: 8. The CDR3 loop spans 16 amino acids. The CDR3 sequence is CASSPVGDRGGYGYTF. DNA for the CDR3: TGTGCCAGCTCACCCGTGGGGGACAGGGGCGGCTATGGCTACACCTTC. Combining the CDR3 with reference TRBV18 and TRBJ1-2 gives the whole variable domain NAGVMQNPRHLVRRRGQEARLRCSPMKGHSHVYWYRQLPEEGLKFMVYLQKENIIDESGMPKERFSAEFPKEGPSILRIQQVVRGDSAAYFCASSPVGDRGGYGYTFGSGTRLTVV.

The chain employs TRBV2 and TRBJ1-1, with 7 bases matching TRBD1. V lost 11 bases, J lost 0 bases, and 9 bases stayed unmatched. Germline lookup yields CDR1 SNHLY and CDR2 FYNNEI. The CDR3 has 14 residues. The CDR3: CAGHRGELNTEAFF. For the CDR3, the DNA is TGTGCCGGGCACAGGGGAGAATTGAACACTGAAGCTTTCTTT.

Regarding this clone: This sample includes further DNA sequences coding for the same CDR3. The rearrangement links TRBV18 to TRBJ1-6; 9 bases match TRBD1. Trimming cost V 6 bases and J 8 bases; bases outside gene matches: 5. The CDR3 is made up of 14 amino acids. Germline V gene data show CDR1 as KGHSH and CDR2 as LQKENI. DNA of the CDR3: TGTGCCAGCTCCCCTCGGGACAGGGATTCACCCCTCCACTTT. This gives the protein CASSPRDRDSPLHF. The variable domain in full, completed from reference TRBV18 and TRBJ1-6, reads NAGVMQNPRHLVRRRGQEARLRCSPMKGHSHVYWYRQLPEEGLKFMVYLQKENIIDESGMPKERFSAEFPKEGPSILRIQQVVRGDSAAYFCASSPRDRDSPLHFGNGTRLTVT.

J is TRBJ2-1 and V is TRBV2, with 8 bases that match TRBD2. The J segment lost 0 bases and the V segment lost 6 bases, leaving 7 bases of the junction unmatched. Germline values: CDR1 SNHLY, CDR2 FYNNEI. The CDR3 extends over 16 amino acids. The CDR3 region has the DNA TGTGCCAGCAGGTTTATAGCGGGGAGCTCCTACAATGAGCAGTTCTTC. Protein product: CASRFIAGSSYNEQFF.

V is TRBV6-2 or TRBV6-3 and J is TRBJ2-5, with D maybe TRBD2 (6 bases). V was pared by 0 bases and J by 4 bases, with 18 bases between. The V gene's germline CDR1 is MNHEY and CDR2 SVGEGT. The CDR3 totals 17 residues. The chain's CDR3 is CASSYSWWGEERETQYF. CDR3 coding DNA: TGTGCCAGCAGTTACTCGTGGTGGGGGGAAGAGCGAGAGACCCAGTACTTC.

This sequence joins TRBV7-8 and TRBJ2-3; no reliable D call. The CDR3 is 17 amino acids. Trimming stripped 1 base from V and 6 bases from J, with 20 bases between. Germline loops: CDR1 SGHVS, CDR2 FQNEAQ. This CDR3 reads CASSLGTTRGPADTQYF. The CDR3 DNA is TGTGCCAGCAGCTTAGGAACTACGAGAGGTCCCGCGGATACGCAGTATTTT.

V and J are TRBV10-1 and TRBJ2-1; 11 bases fit TRBD2. Germline values: CDR1 WNHNN, CDR2 SYGVQD (reference sequence). Germline trimming cut 3 bases from V and 4 bases from J; bases unmatched to any gene: 5. CDR3 length: 16 residues. The CDR3 DNA follows: TGCGCCAGCAGTGATCTGACTAGCGGGGAATACAATGAGCAGTTCTTC. Protein: CASSDLTSGEYNEQFF.

This clone was counted once. The chain recombines TRBV19 with TRBJ1-1, with a tentative D call TRBD1 (5 bases). Germline V lookup: CDR1 LNHDA, CDR2 SQIVND (reference sequence). This CDR3 contains 13 residues. The V end was cut by 9 bases, the J end by 0 bases, with 11 bases between. The CDR3 DNA reads TGTGCCAGCCTGGGGCAGTTGAACACTGAAGCTTTCTTT. Translation: CASLGQLNTEAFF.

The CDR3 spells CASSLVTGSEYSNQPQHF. As DNA, the CDR3 is TGTGCCAGCAGCTTGGTTACAGGGTCGGAATATAGCAATCAGCCCCAGCATTTT. The chain employs TRBV7-9 and TRBJ1-5, with D possibly being TRBD1 (6 bases). The germline V gene has CDR1 SEHNR and CDR2 FQNEAQ (reference sequence). The CDR3 extends over 18 amino acids. V dropped 3 bases and J dropped 0 bases, with 18 bases sitting between them.

V usage is TRBV7-9 and J usage is TRBJ1-4, with D perhaps TRBD1 (6 bases). Trimming left V 5 bases short and J 5 bases short, with 15 bases between. Germline V CDR1 and CDR2: SEHNR, FQNEAQ (reference sequence). This CDR3 spans 15 amino acids. The CDR3 nucleotides are TGTGCCAGCAGCATCCAACAGGGTCCGAATGAAAAACTGTTTTTT. Protein: CASSIQQGPNEKLFF.

The chain employs TRBV3-1 (or the pseudogene TRBV3-2) and TRBJ1-3, with D hard to call. In germline, CDR1 is LGHDT, CDR2 YNNKEL (reference sequence). This CDR3 has 15 amino acids. Trimming took off 0 bases at V and 0 bases at J, with 6 bases between the two ends. This CDR3 is CASSQERNSGNTIYF. For the CDR3, the DNA is TGTGCCAGCAGCCAAGAGCGGAACTCTGGAAACACCATATATTTT.

J is TRBJ2-4 and V is TRBV19, with D perhaps TRBD2 (5 bases). The CDR3 is made up of 13 amino acids. Trimming left V 8 bases short and J 0 bases short, with 8 bases between. Germline V lookup: CDR1 LNHDA, CDR2 SQIVND (reference sequence). The CDR3 DNA sequence: TGTGCCAGTGCCGGGATAGCCAAAAACATTCAGTACTTC. It codes for CASAGIAKNIQYF.

The chain employs TRBV28 and TRBJ2-7; D perhaps matches TRBD2 (5 bases). The germline V gene has CDR1 MDHEN and CDR2 SYDVKM. There are 10 residues in the CDR3. Between the trimmed V and J ends, which lost 9 bases and 4 bases, there was a span of 7 bases. The CDR3 here is CARREYEQYF. The CDR3 DNA follows: TGTGCCAGGAGGGAATACGAGCAGTACTTC.

This clone was seen once. The CDR3 DNA is TGTGCCTGCGCGGAGGACGCCCGAAACGAAAAACTGTTTTTT. Its translation is CACAEDARNEKLFF. The J gene is TRBJ1-4, the V gene TRBV6-5; no reliable D call. The CDR3 is 14 amino acids. Germline V gives CDR1 MNHEY, CDR2 SVGAGI. The V end lost 11 bases, the J end lost 8 bases, and 21 bases lay between the germline ends.

The CDR3, as DNA: TGTGCCACCCAAACCTCGACAGTCACCGGGGAGCTGTTTTTT. This codes for CATQTSTVTGELFF. The chain employs TRBV24-1 and TRBJ2-2, with D possibly matching TRBD1 (5 bases). The CDR3 spans 14 residues. The germline V and J ends were trimmed by 9 bases and 4 bases, with 14 bases remaining between them. CDR1 is KGHDR and CDR2 is SFDVKD in the germline V gene.

This sequence joins TRBV24-1 and TRBJ2-7, with 7 bases identical to TRBD1. Germline CDR1 is KGHDR and CDR2 is SFDVKD. CDR3 length: 15 residues. After removal of 4 bases from V and 1 base from J, the junction contained 6 bases not matched to a gene. CDR3 region: CATSEGTGESYEQYF. In DNA form, the CDR3 reads TGTGCCACCAGTGAAGGAACAGGGGAATCCTACGAGCAGTACTTC.

V is TRBV18 and J is TRBJ1-6; the match to TRBD1 covers 9 bases. V shed 6 bases and J 9 bases; nucleotides not matched to a gene: 6. CDR3 length: 14 residues. The germline V gene encodes CDR1 KGHSH and CDR2 LQKENI. The CDR3 DNA follows: TGTGCCAGCTCGTTCGACAGGGGGACTTCACCCCTCCACTTT. It translates to CASSFDRGTSPLHF. The whole variable domain, filled in from reference TRBV18 and TRBJ1-6, reads NAGVMQNPRHLVRRRGQEARLRCSPMKGHSHVYWYRQLPEEGLKFMVYLQKENIIDESGMPKERFSAEFPKEGPSILRIQQVVRGDSAAYFCASSFDRGTSPLHFGNGTRLTVT.

The chain recombines TRBV7-3 with TRBJ1-1; unclear D gene. Germline lookup yields CDR1 SGHTA and CDR2 FQGTGA. With 8 bases removed from V and 4 bases from J, the gap between germline ends came to 20 bases. The length of the CDR3 is 15 residues. CDR3 region: CASALWGGFGTEAFF. As DNA, the CDR3 is TGTGCCAGCGCACTGTGGGGAGGCTTTGGCACTGAAGCTTTCTTT. The variable domain in full, with the rest retrieved from reference TRBV7-3 and TRBJ1-1, is GAGVSQTPSNKVTEKGKYVELRCDPISGHTALYWYRQSLGQGPEFLIYFQGTGAADDSGLPNDRFFAVRPEGSVSTLKIQRTERGDSAVYLCASALWGGFGTEAFFGQGTRLTVV.

The chain uses TRBV29-1 and TRBJ1-1, with D perhaps matching TRBD1 (5 bases). The CDR3 consists of 13 residues. The V end was cut by 6 bases, the J end by 1 base, with 12 bases between. CDR1 is SQVTM, CDR2 ANQGSEA, per germline. Here the CDR3 reads CSVSGLKNTEAFF. DNA of the CDR3: TGCAGCGTATCGGGACTTAAGAACACTGAAGCTTTCTTT.

J is TRBJ2-1 and V is TRBV6-5; TRBD1 matches 11 bases. The ends lost 2 bases at V and 7 bases at J; junction bases unmatched: 1. The CDR3 runs to 14 residues. Looked up from germline, CDR1 is MNHEY and CDR2 is SVGAGI. CDR3 nucleotides: TGTGCCAGCAGTTACCGGGACAGGGGGAATGAGCAGTTCTTC. This encodes CASSYRDRGNEQFF.

The chain recombines TRBV11-2 with TRBJ2-3; no reliable D call. The CDR3 has 13 residues. Per the germline V gene, CDR1 is SGHAT and CDR2 is FQNNGV. With 4 bases removed from V and 2 bases from J, the gap between germline ends came to 7 bases. In DNA, the CDR3 is TGTGCCAGCAGCTCCCTCCCCACAGATACGCAGTATTTT. Translated: CASSSLPTDTQYF.

This chain connects TRBV30 to TRBJ1-3; D is uncertain. The CDR3 sequence is 13 residues long. Germline-derived CDR1 and CDR2 are GTSNPN and SVGIG (reference sequence). Between the trimmed V and J ends, which lost 4 bases and 2 bases, there was a span of 9 bases. Here the CDR3 reads CAWTLSPGNTIYF. Written as DNA, the CDR3 is TGTGCCTGGACCCTGAGCCCTGGAAACACCATATATTTT.

CDR3 DNA: TGTGCCAGCAGTGACCCGGCAGGGCCGACGGACGGGGAGCTGTTTTTT. Residues: CASSDPAGPTDGELFF. The V and J genes are TRBV2 and TRBJ2-2, with D perhaps matching TRBD1 (5 bases). The CDR3 contains 16 residues. CDR1 and CDR2 from the germline V gene are SNHLY and FYNNEI. V was cut by 3 bases and J by 7 bases, with 18 bases left in between.

About this clone itself: Compared with germline, one end of the junction differs, possibly owing to a read error. The chain links TRBV6-1 to TRBJ1-2, with 7 nucleotides matching TRBD1. This CDR3 is 14 amino acids long. Germline CDR1 MNHNS, CDR2 SASEGT. CDR3: CASTEGGGIYGYTF. The CDR3 bases are TGTGCCAGCACTGAAGGAGGGGGCATCTATGGCTACACCTTC.